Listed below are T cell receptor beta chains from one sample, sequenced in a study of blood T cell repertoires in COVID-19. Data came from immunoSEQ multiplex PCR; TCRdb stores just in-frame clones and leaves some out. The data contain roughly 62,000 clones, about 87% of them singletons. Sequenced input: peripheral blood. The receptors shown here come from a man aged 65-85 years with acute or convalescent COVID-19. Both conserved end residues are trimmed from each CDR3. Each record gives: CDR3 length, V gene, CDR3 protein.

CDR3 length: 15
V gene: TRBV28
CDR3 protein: ASSPTPHAGGSGEQY

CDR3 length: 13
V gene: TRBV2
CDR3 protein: ASSSGLVGSGELF

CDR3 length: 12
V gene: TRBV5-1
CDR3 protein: ASSGGSLTGELF

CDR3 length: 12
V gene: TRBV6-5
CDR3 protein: ASRRGQLNYGYT

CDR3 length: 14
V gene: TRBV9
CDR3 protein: ASSPPLGQRNTEAF

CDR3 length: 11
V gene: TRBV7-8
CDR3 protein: ASSLGGESVQF

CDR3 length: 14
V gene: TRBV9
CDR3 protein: ASSTRPGLAAGELF

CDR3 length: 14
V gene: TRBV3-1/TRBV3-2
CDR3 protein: ASSSSGRTPQETQY

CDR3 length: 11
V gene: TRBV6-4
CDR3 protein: ASRRGVGTEAF

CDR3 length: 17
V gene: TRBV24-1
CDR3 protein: ATSDLQGGDREWNTEAF

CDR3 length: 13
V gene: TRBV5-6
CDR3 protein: ASSPPRGTYNEQF

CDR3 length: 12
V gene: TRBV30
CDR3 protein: AWKGGGAGETQY

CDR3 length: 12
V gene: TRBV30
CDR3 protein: AWTPAGPGDEQF

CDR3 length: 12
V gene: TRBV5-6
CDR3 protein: ASSLPRRTGELF

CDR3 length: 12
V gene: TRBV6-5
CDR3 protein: ASRGQASGEKLF

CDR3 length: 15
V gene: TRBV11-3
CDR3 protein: ASSTRAGPGGSDTQY

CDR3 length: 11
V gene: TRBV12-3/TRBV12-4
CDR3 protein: ASSPLSPNEQF

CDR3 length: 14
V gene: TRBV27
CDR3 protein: ASSFGRATGGYEQY

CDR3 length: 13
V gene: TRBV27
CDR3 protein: ASSETGTLSYEQY

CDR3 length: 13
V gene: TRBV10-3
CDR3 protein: AIRDRDSPYNEQF

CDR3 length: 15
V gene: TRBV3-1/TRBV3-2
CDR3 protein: ASSPLTAHINNYGYT

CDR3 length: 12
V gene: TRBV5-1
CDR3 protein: ASSSGSSSNEQY

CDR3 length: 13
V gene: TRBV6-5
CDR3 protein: ASSYSGYRADTQY

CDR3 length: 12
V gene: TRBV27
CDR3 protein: ASSLQGGNQPQH

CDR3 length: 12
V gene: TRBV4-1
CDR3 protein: ASSQVAHYNEQF

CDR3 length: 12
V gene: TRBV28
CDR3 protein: ASRAVDSNQPQH

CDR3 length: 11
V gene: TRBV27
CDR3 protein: ASSPRSTGELF

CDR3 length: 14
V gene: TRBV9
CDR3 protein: ASSARTGGLGTEAF

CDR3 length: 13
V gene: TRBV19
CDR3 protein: ASSTRLAGGSIQY

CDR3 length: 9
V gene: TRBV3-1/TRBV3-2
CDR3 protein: ASSTAGELF

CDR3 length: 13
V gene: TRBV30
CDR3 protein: AWRAPSGGYNEQF

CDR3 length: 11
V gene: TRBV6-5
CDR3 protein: ASHSVNNYGYT

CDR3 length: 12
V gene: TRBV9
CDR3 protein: ASSPRTGSYEQY

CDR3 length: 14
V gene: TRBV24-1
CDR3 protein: ATSETRDRGRDEQY

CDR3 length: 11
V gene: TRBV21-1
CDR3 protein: ASSTGPTYGYT

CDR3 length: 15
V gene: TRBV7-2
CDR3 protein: ASSDDTSGRATDTQY

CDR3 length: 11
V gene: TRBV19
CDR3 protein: ASRDRAPGELF

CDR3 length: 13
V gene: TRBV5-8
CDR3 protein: ASSGGDRGAETQY

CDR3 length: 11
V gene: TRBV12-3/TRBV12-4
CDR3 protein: ASSLYRVQPQH

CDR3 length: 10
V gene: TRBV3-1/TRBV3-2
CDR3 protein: ASSQESLEAF

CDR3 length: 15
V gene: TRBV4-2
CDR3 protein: ASSQAWAMDSGNTIY

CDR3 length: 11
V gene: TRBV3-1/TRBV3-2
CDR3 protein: ASSLVGVSGYT

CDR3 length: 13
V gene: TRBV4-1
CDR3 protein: ASSQDQTSGPEQY

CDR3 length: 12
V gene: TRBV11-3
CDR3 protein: ASSGSSSYNEQF

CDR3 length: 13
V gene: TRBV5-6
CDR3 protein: ASSLIGTGVDEQY

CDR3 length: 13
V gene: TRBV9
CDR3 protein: ASSVSGRVPNEQF

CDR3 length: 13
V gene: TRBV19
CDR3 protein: ASSGGQSANEKLF

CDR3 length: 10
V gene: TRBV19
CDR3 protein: APRDRDEKLF

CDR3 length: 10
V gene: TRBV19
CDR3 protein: ASMVGGYGYT

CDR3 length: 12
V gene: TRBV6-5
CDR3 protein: ASRLSRDRNEQY

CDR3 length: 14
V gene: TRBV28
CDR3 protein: ASSPVRGLAVYEQY

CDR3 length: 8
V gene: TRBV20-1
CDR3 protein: SASTDGYT

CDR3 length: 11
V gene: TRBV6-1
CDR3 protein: ASSEAGRGGYT

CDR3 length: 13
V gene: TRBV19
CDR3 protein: ASSPSSGVLETQY

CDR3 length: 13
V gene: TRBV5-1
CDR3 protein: ASSLVETSNYGYT